This T cell receptor beta chain was recovered during a study of early T cells in non-severe SARS-CoV-2 infection. Background on the study: Sequencing of bulk RNA from unsorted whole blood was done, without chain pairing. The study, taken as a whole, reports: The matching step, a VDJdb search, favored anti-spike CD8 responses and missed private and CD4 specificities.

Individual cDNA molecules each received unique molecular identifiers attached to them. From the 5' RACE reads, TCRdb called clonotypes with MiXCR, one entry per CDR3 protein. The sample yields 70,000 to 95,000 distinct CDR3 sequences, roughly 14% seen once. The ends were cut back, 4 bases at V and 4 bases at J, with 16 bases in the middle. The CDR3 totals 15 residues. This clonotype was counted between two and nine times. The antigen is undetermined. The chain has TRBV12-3 or TRBV12-4 and TRBJ1-2; D is unclear. The sequencing sample was made of whole blood. This receptor was identified in an adult who was a healthcare worker with PCR-confirmed SARS-CoV-2 infection or an uninfected control (not recorded which). CDR3 region: CASSSWQQQSYGYTF. The CDR3 bases are TGTGCCAGCAGTTCTTGGCAGCAACAGAGCTATGGCTACACCTTC.